One and the same sample provided the 8 T cell receptor beta chains below, sequenced in a study of blood T cell repertoires in COVID-19. This table comes from immunoSEQ multiplex PCR, and its TCRdb copy is limited to in-frame clones, with some not included. The sample has some 200,000 clones; about 83% are singletons. The specimen sequenced was PBMCs or T cells enriched from blood (not recorded which). The source of these receptors is a woman aged 45-65 years who had been exposed to COVID-19.

Comments on this clone: The junction and the germline gene differ at one end; a read error may be behind it. This chain links TRBV4-2 with TRBJ2-1, with D maybe TRBD2 (7 bases). The CDR3 runs 16 residues. Germline CDR1 is LGHNA and CDR2 is YNFKEQ. CDR3 sequence reads: CANSQDGGGPYNEQFF. The DNA for the CDR3 is TGTGCCAACAGCCAAGATGGGGGGGGGCCTTACAATGAGCAGTTCTTC.

This clone was observed a handful of times. The V gene is TRBV9, the J gene TRBJ2-5, with a possible D match to TRBD1 (5 bases). The V gene lost 2 bases and the J gene lost 5 bases, with 10 bases spanning the gap. The CDR3 has 13 amino acids. In germline, CDR1 is SGDLS, CDR2 YYNGEE. The CDR3: CASSVDSPETQYF. CDR3 DNA sequence: TGTGCCAGCAGCGTCGACAGCCCCGAGACCCAGTACTTC.

CDR3 sequence: CASSLEPGRGKQPQHF. The DNA for the CDR3 is TGCGCCAGCAGCTTGGAACCAGGGAGGGGGAAGCAGCCCCAGCATTTT. The chain links TRBV5-1 to TRBJ1-5, with D perhaps TRBD1 (6 bases). The V gene lost 0 bases and the J gene lost 7 bases, with 17 bases spanning the gap. The CDR3 contains 16 residues. CDR1 and CDR2 (germline): SGHRS, YFSETQ.

This clone came up many times. V gene TRBV19 combines with J gene TRBJ1-3; no firm D call. V was pared by 6 bases and J by 8 bases, with 11 bases between. Germline CDR1 is LNHDA and CDR2 is SQIVND (reference sequence). The CDR3 runs 12 residues. The CDR3 loop reads CASSVMGDTIYF. The CDR3, as DNA: TGTGCCAGTAGCGTAATGGGAGACACCATATATTTT.

The chain has TRBV21-1 and TRBJ1-6; TRBD1 is the table's D call and was not checked against the DNA. TRBV21-1 is recorded as a pseudogene. This CDR3 comprises 15 residues. The CDR3 protein is CASGTSGQKNSPLHF. The CDR3 region has the DNA TGTGCCAGCGGGACTTCGGGACAGAAAAATTCACCCCTCCACTTT.

This clone was observed once. The chain has TRBV7-6 and TRBJ2-1, with 8 bases that match TRBD1. With V trimmed by 6 bases and J by 7 bases, 8 bases remained unmatched. The CDR3 contains 14 residues. Germline V lookup: CDR1 SGHVS, CDR2 FNYEAQ. CDR3 in amino acids: CASSSGGGGNEQFF. CDR3 nucleotides: TGTGCCAGCAGTTCAGGGGGCGGCGGTAATGAGCAGTTCTTC.

This clone was detected a few times. The V call is TRBV27, the J call TRBJ1-6; the match to TRBD1 covers 8 bases. Losses at the gene ends were 5 bases for V and 10 bases for J; bases not matched to a gene: 13. CDR1 and CDR2 from the germline V gene are MNHEY and SMNVEV (reference sequence). The CDR3 runs to 16 residues. The CDR3 protein is CASSAQPTGERSPLHF. In DNA form, the CDR3 reads TGTGCCAGCAGTGCTCAACCGACAGGGGAGCGGTCACCCCTCCACTTT.

The chain carries TRBV11-2 and TRBJ1-1, with TRBD1 matching 10 bases. The V gene end was trimmed by 1 base and the J gene end by 3 bases; junction bases not matched to a gene: 2. CDR3 length: 15 residues. CDR1 and CDR2 (germline): SGHAT, FQNNGV. CDR3 DNA: TGTGCCAGCAGCTTAGGACAGGGGGCCGACACTGAAGCTTTCTTT. Residues: CASSLGQGADTEAFF.